This TCR beta chain came from a study of Tregs in tolerant kidney transplant recipients. V shed 8 bases and J shed 0 bases, with 10 bases lying between them. Germline lookup yields CDR1 SQVTM and CDR2 ANQGSEA. The CDR3 is made up of 12 amino acids. Produced via immunoSEQ multiplex PCR; TCRdb's table is partial and in-frame only. Its table records approximately 49,000 clones. Comment on this clone: The read terminates 3 residues ahead of where the CDR3 ends, so the germline J gene completes it.

Sequenced material: CD4+ T cells from blood, taken before the transplant. The clonotype was recovered from a human donor who received a combined kidney and bone marrow transplant. This chain uses TRBV29-1 with TRBJ1-2; D perhaps matches TRBD1 (6 bases). The CDR3 spells CSSRDTNYGYTF. CDR3 DNA, as far as it was read: TGCAGCTCCCGGGACACTAACTATGGC.